This T cell receptor (beta chain) comes out of a study of regulatory T cells in long-lasting Graves disease. Whole-study context: Graves' patients, newly diagnosed, had taken antithyroid drugs under 3 months.

The germline V gene has CDR1 MDHEN and CDR2 SYDVKM. Trimming removed 8 bases from V and 1 base from J; junction bases left unmatched: 4. The CDR3 runs to 14 residues. This clonotype was recorded at least ten times. Documented time point: newly diagnosed GD, antithyroid drugs for less than 3 months. The TCR library was made from RNA that had been extracted from PBMCs in TRIzol. In building TCR beta libraries, iRepertoire HTBI primers were used together with Arm-PCR of CDR3 regions. Via MiXCR, TCRdb re-called the multiplex PCR reads, giving one row per CDR3 protein. The sample carries hundreds of thousands of distinct CDR3 sequences, about 16% recorded once.

Sequencing was performed on peripheral blood mononuclear cells (PBMCs), taken at new diagnosis, from a patient treated with antithyroid drugs. The rearrangement joins TRBV28 to TRBJ1-4; 7 nucleotides line up with TRBD1. This receptor was taken from a female donor with Graves disease. DNA of the CDR3: TGTGCCAGCCGAACAGGGGTAACTAATGAAAAACTGTTTTTT. It encodes CASRTGVTNEKLFF.